The sequence of this TCR beta chain was determined in a study of monozygotic twins with inflammatory bowel disease. This CDR3 has 13 amino acids. Germline CDR1 is MNHEY and CDR2 is SVGAGI. TCRdb re-called the 5' RACE reads and gives one entry per CDR3 protein, without DNA. Recorded for this sample: approximately 390,000 distinct CDR3 sequences. The specimen was blood. The V and J genes are TRBV6-5 and TRBJ1-2; the TCRdb D gene call, TRBD1, has no DNA to confirm it. The receptor was isolated from a human donor with ulcerative colitis or Crohn's disease, or a healthy co-twin of an affected twin (not recorded which). The CDR3 sequence is CASTAGPVYGYTF.